A single sample gave rise to the 27 T cell receptor beta chains below, sequenced in a study of T cells in Graves' hyperthyroidism and ophthalmopathy. Researchers took RNA transcripts and amplified the TCR beta CDR3 regions from them. The HTBI primer set served for first-round RT-PCR of the TCR CDR3. TCRdb used MiXCR to reprocess the multiplex PCR reads, holding one entry per CDR3 protein. There are about 300,000 distinct CDR3 sequences in the sample; roughly 19% occur only once, and approximately 37% lies in the top ten. The specimen was blood. Receptors were obtained from a man between 45 and 60 years old with Graves' ophthalmopathy.

In its sample, this clonotype was seen many times. The V and J genes are TRBV7-3 and TRBJ2-2; no clear D. The CDR3 is made up of 19 amino acids. CDR1 is SGHTA and CDR2 is FQGTGA in the germline V gene. V lost 5 bases and J lost 4, with 26 bases in between. DNA of the CDR3: TGTGCCAGCAGCGACCCCTTTGGGTGGGCCAGTGGTTCCACCGGGGAGCTGTTTTTT. Protein sequence: CASSDPFGWASGSTGELFF.

Many counts were recorded for this clonotype. The rearrangement links TRBV11-2 to TRBJ2-7; possibly TRBD2 for D (6 bases). V lost 5 bases and J lost 7, with 18 bases in between. The CDR3 contains 14 residues. The V gene's germline CDR1 is SGHAT and CDR2 FQNNGV. The CDR3, as DNA: TGTGCCAGCAGCCACGACGTGGGGAGGTATGAGCAGTACTTC. It codes for CASSHDVGRYEQYF.

This clonotype showed up just a few times. V is TRBV14 and J is TRBJ1-1; 8 bases fit TRBD1. The germline V gene encodes CDR1 SGHDN and CDR2 FVKESK. V dropped 0 bases and J dropped 1; count of bases not matched to a gene: 19. The CDR3 totals 21 residues. The CDR3 DNA is TGTGCCAGCAGCCAAGATTATAGAGCAGTGGGACAGGTACATTCGAACACTGAAGCTTTCTTT. Protein: CASSQDYRAVGQVHSNTEAFF.

The rearrangement joins TRBV28 to TRBJ2-7; 10 nucleotides align to TRBD2. Germline CDR1 is MDHEN and CDR2 is SYDVKM. Trimming removed 8 bases from V and 6 bases from J; junction bases left unmatched: 16. CDR3 length: 16 amino acids. DNA for the CDR3: TGTGCCAGCTCAACCGGGACTAGCGCCCCCTCCCGCGAGCAGTACTTC. Translation gives CASSTGTSAPSREQYF.

V usage is TRBV20-1 and J usage is TRBJ1-5; the D is unclear. With 1 base removed from V and 2 bases from J, the gap between germline ends came to 12 bases. The length of the CDR3 is 15 residues. The germline V gene encodes CDR1 DFQATT and CDR2 SNEGSKA (reference sequence). CDR3 in amino acids: CSARVRETGNQPQHF. The DNA of the CDR3 is TGCAGTGCTAGAGTTAGGGAAACGGGCAATCAGCCCCAGCATTTT.

Of note for this clonotype: A read error may be the cause here, since a much bigger clone is one base away. The chain is built from TRBV2 and TRBJ2-2; the match to TRBD1 covers 7 bases. The V gene's germline CDR1 is SNHLY and CDR2 FYNNEI. Losses at the gene ends were 7 bases for V and 1 base for J; bases not matched to a gene: 6. The length of the CDR3 is 15 residues. The CDR3 sequence: CASNGDRVNTGELFF. The CDR3 coding sequence is TGTGCCAGCAATGGTGACAGGGTGAACACCGGGGAGCTGTTTTTT.

This clonotype has a count of ten or more. The chain joins TRBV28 to TRBJ2-1; a weak D match, TRBD2 (7 bases). The CDR3 is 13 residues long. V was clipped by 3 bases and J by 7 bases, with 10 bases between them. Germline CDR1 MDHEN, CDR2 SYDVKM. CDR3 sequence (DNA): TGTGCCAGCAGTTTGGGGGGGCAGAATGAGCAGTTCTTC. Its translation is CASSLGGQNEQFF.

This clonotype showed up many times. V gene TRBV7-4 combines with J gene TRBJ1-3; D unresolved. The CDR3 sequence is 16 residues long. Trimming removed 3 bases from V and 5 bases from J, with 17 bases in between. Germline assignment: CDR1 SGHVT and CDR2 SQSDAQ. For the CDR3, the DNA is TGTGCCAGCAGCTTGGGGAACCGGGATACAAGAAACACCATATATTTT. Translation: CASSLGNRDTRNTIYF. The full variable domain, with the rest looked up from reference TRBV7-4 and TRBJ1-3, is GAGVSQSPRYKVAKRGRDVALRCDSISGHVTLYWYRQTLGQGSEVLTYSQSDAQRDKSGRPSGRFSAERPERSVSTLKIQRTEQGDSAVYLCASSLGNRDTRNTIYFGEGSWLTVV.

The genes are TRBV6-5 and TRBJ1-1; D gene uncertain. Trimming shortened V by 4 bases and J by 6 bases, and 12 bases separated the two germline ends. Germline V gives CDR1 MNHEY, CDR2 SVGAGI. The CDR3 is 13 residues long. The CDR3 spells CASSSGEGAEAFF. The DNA of the CDR3 is TGTGCCAGCAGTTCGGGAGAGGGCGCTGAAGCTTTCTTT.

Many counts were recorded for this clonotype. This chain uses TRBV12-3 or TRBV12-4 with TRBJ2-1; 8 bases line up with TRBD1. The V and J ends lost 5 bases and 2 bases, in that order; junction bases with no gene match: 11. The CDR3 loop spans 17 amino acids. For the CDR3, the DNA is TGTGCCAGCAGTCCCCGGACAGGGCGCTCCCCCTACAATGAGCAGTTCTTC. This gives the protein CASSPRTGRSPYNEQFF.

At least ten counts were recorded for this clonotype. CDR3 sequence: CASSSPRSGYQPQHF. The CDR3 DNA reads as TGTGCCAGCAGTTCGCCCCGGTCAGGCTATCAGCCCCAGCATTTT. This chain joins TRBV28 and TRBJ1-5; D call uncertain. Germline CDR1 MDHEN, CDR2 SYDVKM. This CDR3 region has 15 residues. The germline V and J ends were trimmed by 4 bases and 5 bases, with 15 bases remaining between them.

This clonotype showed up just a few times. V is TRBV18 and J is TRBJ2-6; a possible D gene is TRBD1 (6 bases). Looked up from germline, CDR1 is KGHSH and CDR2 is LQKENI. Trimming shortened V by 6 bases and J by 0 bases, and 12 bases separated the two germline ends. The CDR3 is 16 residues long. CDR3 amino acids: CASSLGQISGANVLTF. The DNA for the CDR3 is TGTGCCAGCTCGCTTGGACAGATCTCTGGGGCCAACGTCCTGACTTTC.

This clonotype was seen more than once but under ten times. V gene TRBV7-9 combines with J gene TRBJ1-4; possible D gene TRBD1, 6 bases. From germline, CDR1 is SEHNR and CDR2 FQNEAQ (reference sequence). Trimming took off 4 bases at V and 7 bases at J, with 16 bases between the two ends. This CDR3 region has 15 residues. CDR3 amino acids: CASSSPTGGLEKLFF. Here the CDR3 DNA reads TGTGCCAGCAGCTCGCCGACAGGAGGCCTTGAAAAACTGTTTTTT.

This clonotype was seen many times. The chain couples TRBV5-1 to TRBJ1-2; perhaps TRBD1 as D (6 bases). Germline CDR1 SGHRS, CDR2 YFSETQ. CDR3 size: 17 residues. The V and J ends lost 4 bases and 7 bases respectively, with 26 bases between them. This CDR3 is CASSLTGTRVPIAGYTF. The CDR3 DNA sequence: TGCGCCAGCAGCCTGACCGGGACAAGGGTACCGATAGCTGGCTACACCTTC. Using reference TRBV5-1 and TRBJ1-2 for the parts outside the CDR3, the full variable domain is KAGVTQTPRYLIKTRGQQVTLSCSPISGHRSVSWYQQTPGQGLQFLFEYFSETQRNKGNFPGRFSGRQFSNSRSEMNVSTLELGDSALYLCASSLTGTRVPIAGYTFGSGTRLTVV.

In this sample, this clonotype turned up a few times. The CDR3 bases are TGCAGCGTTGACAAAGGGCGGCCCCACTCCTACAATGAGCAGTTCTTC. Encoded protein: CSVDKGRPHSYNEQFF. This sequence joins TRBV29-1 and TRBJ2-1; D remains unclear. The length of the CDR3 is 16 residues. Germline lookup yields CDR1 SQVTM and CDR2 ANQGSEA. V lost 3 bases to trimming and J lost 0 bases, with 15 bases between them.

This clonotype was seen ten or more times. The chain has TRBV2 and TRBJ2-7; D may be TRBD1 or TRBD2 (5 bases each). The length of the CDR3 is 15 residues. The V gene's germline CDR1 is SNHLY and CDR2 FYNNEI. Trimming removed 6 bases from V and 5 bases from J, with 20 bases in between. DNA for the CDR3: TGTGCCAGCAGGAGGGACGGAGCTAAGTGGGACGAGCAGTACTTC. Translation: CASRRDGAKWDEQYF.

Ten or more counts support this clonotype. V usage is TRBV5-1 and J usage is TRBJ2-1; weak D call: TRBD1 (6 bases). Deletions cut 4 bases from V and 11 bases from J, with 10 bases between. This CDR3 is 11 amino acids long. Germline lookup yields CDR1 SGHRS and CDR2 YFSETQ. CDR3 protein: CASSLGQKQFF. The CDR3 DNA is TGCGCCAGCAGCCTAGGACAGAAGCAGTTCTTC. Based on the CDR3 plus reference TRBV5-1 and TRBJ2-1, the full variable domain is KAGVTQTPRYLIKTRGQQVTLSCSPISGHRSVSWYQQTPGQGLQFLFEYFSETQRNKGNFPGRFSGRQFSNSRSEMNVSTLELGDSALYLCASSLGQKQFFGPGTRLTVL.

This clonotype was seen many times. The chain is built from TRBV5-1 and TRBJ1-1, with TRBD1 as a possible D gene (5 bases). From germline, CDR1 is SGHRS and CDR2 YFSETQ. V lost 0 bases and J 4 bases, leaving 10 bases between the germline ends. The CDR3 runs to 14 residues. The CDR3 reads CASSLAWGGTEAFF. Here the CDR3 DNA reads TGCGCCAGCAGCTTGGCCTGGGGGGGCACTGAAGCTTTCTTT.

The rearrangement links TRBV14 to TRBJ2-5, with a weak D call TRBD2 (5 bases). V lost 4 bases and J 6 bases, leaving 12 bases between the germline ends. Germline V gene data show CDR1 as SGHDN and CDR2 as FVKESK. The CDR3 is 13 amino acids. The DNA of the CDR3 is TGTGCCAGCAGCCTACTAGGATCTAAGACCCAGTACTTC. Translated: CASSLLGSKTQYF.

This clonotype has more than one count but fewer than ten. The V gene is TRBV25-1, the J gene TRBJ1-1; D perhaps matches TRBD1 (5 bases). The CDR3 runs to 14 residues. The V end was cut by 1 base, the J end by 5 bases, with 11 bases between. Germline CDR1 and CDR2: MGHDK and SYGVNS. The CDR3 is CASSEWVGTTEAFF. The CDR3 nucleotides are TGTGCCAGCAGTGAATGGGTAGGGACGACTGAAGCTTTCTTT. Filled out from reference TRBV25-1 and TRBJ1-1, the complete variable domain reads EADIYQTPRYLVIGTGKKITLECSQTMGHDKMYWYQQDPGMELHLIHYSYGVNSTEKGDLSSESTVSRIRTEHFPLTLESARPSHTSQYLCASSEWVGTTEAFFGQGTRLTVV.

J is TRBJ2-1 and V is TRBV29-1, with a tentative D call TRBD1 (6 bases). Per germline, CDR1 SQVTM and CDR2 ANQGSEA. CDR3 length: 16 amino acids. V lost 4 bases and J 4 bases, leaving 20 bases between the germline ends. CDR3 loop: CSVAADRKRMYNEQFF. The CDR3 DNA follows: TGCAGCGTTGCCGCGGACAGAAAGAGAATGTACAATGAGCAGTTCTTC.

This clonotype has more than one count but fewer than ten. The V and J genes are TRBV5-5 and TRBJ2-7, with 7 positions matching TRBD2. Germline CDR1 SGHKS, CDR2 YYEKEE (reference sequence). The ends lost 6 bases at V and 1 base at J; junction bases unmatched: 7. CDR3 length equals 14 residues. CDR3 coding DNA: TGTGCCAGCACCCAACGGGGGGATTCCTACGAGCAGTACTTC. It encodes CASTQRGDSYEQYF. Together with reference TRBV5-5 and TRBJ2-7, the CDR3 gives the full variable domain: DAGVTQSPTHLIKTRGQQVTLRCSPISGHKSVSWYQQVLGQGPQFIFQYYEKEERGRGNFPDRFSARQFPNYSSELNVNALLLGDSALYLCASTQRGDSYEQYFGPGTRLTVT.

This clonotype was counted at least ten times. The V and J genes are TRBV2 and TRBJ2-3, with 9 bases fitting TRBD2. CDR1 and CDR2 (germline): SNHLY, FYNNEI. The CDR3 is made up of 15 amino acids. With 5 bases clipped from V and 2 bases from J, the junction kept 5 bases outside the gene matches. The chain's CDR3 is CASSFLAGPTDTQYF. CDR3 DNA sequence: TGTGCCAGCAGTTTTCTAGCGGGGCCCACAGATACGCAGTATTTT.

The chain joins TRBV4-1 to TRBJ1-2; the D is unclear. With 0 bases removed from V and 9 bases from J, the gap between germline ends came to 14 bases. The CDR3 runs 14 residues. Germline CDR1 reads MGHRA; CDR2 reads YSYEKL. The CDR3 DNA reads as TGCGCCAGCAGCCAAGAGGGTGTTCGGTTCCGCTACACCTTC. It translates to CASSQEGVRFRYTF.

In regard to this clonotype: Being one base from a much bigger clone, this may be a read error. The J gene is TRBJ1-6, the V gene TRBV20-1; weak D call: TRBD1 (5 bases). Trimming left V 6 bases short and J 7 bases short, with 13 bases between. The length of the CDR3 is 13 residues. The V gene's germline CDR1 is DFQATT and CDR2 SNEGSKA (reference sequence). This chain's CDR3 is CSAGDRGNSPLHF. The CDR3 DNA is TGCAGTGCCGGGGACCGAGGAAATTCACCCCTCCACTTT.

This clonotype has a count of ten or more. The V gene is TRBV28, the J gene TRBJ2-3; D is uncertain. The CDR3 is made up of 15 amino acids. V was shortened by 2 bases and J by 2 bases, with 11 bases between the two germline ends. In germline, CDR1 is MDHEN, CDR2 SYDVKM. Here the CDR3 reads CASSLRSILTDTQYF. CDR3 in DNA: TGTGCCAGCAGTTTACGGTCCATTCTCACAGATACGCAGTATTTT.

Many counts were recorded for this clonotype. The chain combines TRBV28 with TRBJ2-1; D is ambiguous. The CDR3 length is 14 residues. Germline CDR1 reads MDHEN; CDR2 reads SYDVKM. The ends were cut back, 3 bases at V and 5 bases at J, with 11 bases in the middle. CDR3 in DNA: TGTGCCAGCAGTTTTGTGTTGCCCGACAATGAGCAGTTCTTC. Translation gives CASSFVLPDNEQFF.